A selection of T cell receptor beta chains follows, all from one sample in a study of CD4+ T cells in melanoma. Profiling relied on immunoSEQ multiplex PCR, and the TCRdb table lists in-frame clones only, not all of them. The data show just under 10,000 clones, approximately 78% seen once. Sequencing was carried out using tumor tissue. The receptors stem from a human donor with melanoma. The CDR3 runs from the conserved cysteine through the conserved F or W. The order of the fields is CDR3 DNA, CDR3 protein, J gene, V gene, D gene, clone size. A D gene is named only where the DNA matches it firmly. Rows may omit the clone size; those that give it use once, few, many or a size class.

TGTGCCAGCAGCTTAAGGACAGGATCGTACGAGCAGTACTTC CASSLRTGSYEQYF TRBJ2-7 TRBV11-2 TRBD1 .
TGTGCCTGGAGTCCCCGAAAACGAGGGAGCAATCAGCCCCAGCATTTT CAWSPRKRGSNQPQHF TRBJ1-5 TRBV30 . .
TGCGCCAGCAGCGGACGGGGGGACTACAATGAGCAGTTCTTC CASSGRGDYNEQFF TRBJ2-1 TRBV5-1 TRBD2 .
TGTGCCAGCAGCCCCAGCCAGTTTCTGGCCTACGAGCAGTACTTC CASSPSQFLAYEQYF TRBJ2-7 TRBV11-2 . few
TGTGCCAGCGCTAACGCGGGGGGGCCCCAAGAGACCCAGTACTTC CASANAGGPQETQYF TRBJ2-5 TRBV19 TRBD2 .
TGTGCCAGCAGTGGAGGGAGTCAAGGGTCACCCCTCCACTTT CASSGGSQGSPLHF TRBJ1-6 TRBV5-4 . .
TGTGCCAGCAGCTCAGGGGGCGAGAATTCACCCCTCCACTTT CASSSGGENSPLHF TRBJ1-6 TRBV6-1 TRBD1 once
TGTGCCTGGAGTGTATCGGGGGGCGTCTCTGGAAACACCATATATTTT CAWSVSGGVSGNTIYF TRBJ1-3 TRBV30 . .
TGTGCCAGCAGGTTCCGGGACACCGGGGAGCTGTTTTTT CASRFRDTGELFF TRBJ2-2 TRBV6-6 . .
TGTGCCAGCAGTTTATTACTCAGAAGCAATCAGCCCCAGCATTTT CASSLLLRSNQPQHF TRBJ1-5 TRBV28 . .
TGTGCCAGCAGTGACTCGACTAGCGGGGGGGCCAATGAGCAGTTCTTC CASSDSTSGGANEQFF TRBJ2-1 TRBV6-4 TRBD2 .
TGTGCCAGCGTACTGTCCTATGGACAGGGCGCTATGGACTATGGCTACACCTTC CASVLSYGQGAMDYGYTF TRBJ1-2 TRBV2 TRBD1 .
TGTGCCAGCAGCGTATCGGGACAGGCGGTAAGCTACACCTTC CASSVSGQAVSYTF TRBJ1-2 TRBV9 TRBD1 .
TGTGCCAGCAGCCCGGGACAGGTCCTCGTGACCAAAAACATTCAGTACTTC CASSPGQVLVTKNIQYF TRBJ2-4 TRBV9 TRBD1 .
TGTGCCAGTAGCAGTCTCCCCTCGTCCACGCAGTATTTT CASSSLPSSTQYF TRBJ2-3 TRBV19 . .
TGTGCCAGCACCCTTGGACAGGGGAATTCACCCCTCCACTTT CASTLGQGNSPLHF TRBJ1-6 TRBV7-6 TRBD1 .
TGCGCCAGCAGCCTCGGGAGTAGCTCTGGAAACACCATATATTTT CASSLGSSSGNTIYF TRBJ1-3 TRBV5-1 . .
TGTGCCAGCAGCTTAGTCGCAGGGCTCGAGGGCTACACCTTC CASSLVAGLEGYTF TRBJ1-2 TRBV7-8 . few
TGTGCCAGCAGCGTGACCACTAGCACAGATACGCAGTATTTT CASSVTTSTDTQYF TRBJ2-3 TRBV7-2 . .
TGTGCCAGCAGCCAAGATGTGGGACTCGTCCGGGGGGCGCAGTACTTC CASSQDVGLVRGAQYF TRBJ2-7 TRBV4-2 . .
TGTGCCATCAGTGAGTCGGGGGGGGAACAGCCCCAGCATTTT CAISESGGEQPQHF TRBJ1-5 TRBV10-3 . .
TGTGCCAGCAGCTTAGATGCGAACACCGGGGAGCTGTTTTTT CASSLDANTGELFF TRBJ2-2 TRBV11-2 . .
TGCGCCAGCAGCTTTGGCCAGGGCGTCGAAGCTTTCTTT CASSFGQGVEAFF TRBJ1-1 TRBV5-1 . .
TGCGCCAGCAGCTTGGCCCCAGGGGGAGTTGGCTACACCTTC CASSLAPGGVGYTF TRBJ1-2 TRBV5-1 TRBD1 .
TGCAGCGTTGCAGACTATGGCTACACCTTC CSVADYGYTF TRBJ1-2 TRBV29-1 . few
TGTGCCTGGAGTTCTCAGAGGGGATGGATGAACACTGAAGCTTTCTTT CAWSSQRGWMNTEAFF TRBJ1-1 TRBV30 . .
TGTGCCAGCAGTTCCCCCAGGGGGGAAAACTATGGCTACACCTTC CASSSPRGENYGYTF TRBJ1-2 TRBV6-5 TRBD1 .
TGTGCCAGCACCTCCGGGGGACAAGACACCGGGGAGCTGTTTTTT CASTSGGQDTGELFF TRBJ2-2 TRBV7-2 . .
TGTGCCAGCAGCCCCTGGACAGGGGGCTCCTACGAGCAGTACTTC CASSPWTGGSYEQYF TRBJ2-7 TRBV4-2 TRBD1 .
TGTGCCTGGAGAGAAGGGCCCGGGGCCAACGTCCTGACTTTC CAWREGPGANVLTF TRBJ2-6 TRBV30 . medium-sized
TGTGCCAGCAGTCCTCAACAGGGGCAGTATGGCTACACCTTC CASSPQQGQYGYTF TRBJ1-2 TRBV2 TRBD1 .
TGTGCCAGCAGTTTCAGGGCGGGGGTCTACAATGAGCAGTTCTTC CASSFRAGVYNEQFF TRBJ2-1 TRBV27 TRBD2 .
TGTGCCATCAGTGAGGTTGCAGGGGAAGCTGGAAACACCATATATTTT CAISEVAGEAGNTIYF TRBJ1-3 TRBV10-3 . .
TGTGCCAGCAGCCAGGGGGGGTCTGATGGCTACACCTTC CASSQGGSDGYTF TRBJ1-2 TRBV7-2 TRBD1 .
TGTGCCAGCACCAGGACCTCAGGGAACACTGAAGCTTTCTTT CASTRTSGNTEAFF TRBJ1-1 TRBV7-9 . .
TGTGCCAGCTCACCAAACAGCGCGGGGACTGAAGCTTTCTTT CASSPNSAGTEAFF TRBJ1-1 TRBV18 . .
TGTGCCAGCAGCTCCCTGTCAGCGGGGGCTAATGAGCAGTTCTTC CASSSLSAGANEQFF TRBJ2-1 TRBV7-2 TRBD2 .
TGCGCCAGCAGCGGGGGGACCCAAGAGACCCAGTACTTC CASSGGTQETQYF TRBJ2-5 TRBV5-1 . .
TGTGCCAGCTCACCAACGGCTTCTACTGGAAACACCATATATTTT CASSPTASTGNTIYF TRBJ1-3 TRBV18 . .
TGCGCCAGCAGCCAAGCCGGCCGGCCCGGGACATACGAGCAGTACTTC CASSQAGRPGTYEQYF TRBJ2-7 TRBV4-1 . .
TGTGCCAGCAGCTCTTACGGGACTAGCGAGAAAGAGACCCAGTACTTC CASSSYGTSEKETQYF TRBJ2-5 TRBV11-2 TRBD2 .
TGCGCCAGCAGCTTGGGTCAGATCTACGAGCAGTACTTC CASSLGQIYEQYF TRBJ2-7 TRBV5-1 . few
TGCGCCAGCAGCCGCGGATTCCTGGGGGCCAACGTCCTGACTTTC CASSRGFLGANVLTF TRBJ2-6 TRBV5-1 . .
TGTGCCAGCAGTGCCAAGGGCGCGGGTAATTCACCCCTCCACTTT CASSAKGAGNSPLHF TRBJ1-6 TRBV6-1 . .
TGTGCCAGCAGCTGGACTAGCGGACTAACAGATACGCAGTATTTT CASSWTSGLTDTQYF TRBJ2-3 TRBV5-6 TRBD2 .
TGTGCCAGCAGCGACGGCGGGGGGGGCAATGAGCAGTTCTTC CASSDGGGGNEQFF TRBJ2-1 TRBV9 TRBD2 few
TGTGCCAGTAGTAAACAAGGGACAGGGGCTAAGAACACTGAAGCTTTCTTT CASSKQGTGAKNTEAFF TRBJ1-1 TRBV19 TRBD1 .
TGTGCCAGTACCATCGACAGGGCTTACACCGGGGAGCTGTTTTTT CASTIDRAYTGELFF TRBJ2-2 TRBV19 TRBD1 once
TGCAGCGTTACCACAGGGGTACCCTACAATGAGCAGTTCTTC CSVTTGVPYNEQFF TRBJ2-1 TRBV29-1 TRBD1 .
TGTGCCAGCAGCTTAACAGGGTATGGCTACACCTTC CASSLTGYGYTF TRBJ1-2 TRBV7-2 . .
TGCGCCAGCAGCCAACCCGCCGGACAGGGGGCTTATGGCTACACCTTC CASSQPAGQGAYGYTF TRBJ1-2 TRBV4-1 TRBD1 .
TGCGCCAGCAGCCTCGAAACGAATGAAAAACTGTTTTTT CASSLETNEKLFF TRBJ1-4 TRBV4-1 . .